The TCR beta chain under discussion was sequenced for a study of blood T cell repertoires in COVID-19. Trimming removed 4 bases from V and 3 bases from J, with 10 bases in between. The V gene's germline CDR1 is MGHRA and CDR2 YSYEKL. The CDR3 is 14 amino acids. Profiled with immunoSEQ multiplex PCR; TCRdb holds only in-frame clones, not every one. In the table there are almost 65,000 clones, more than 75% of which are singletons. Sequences were obtained from PBMCs or T cells enriched from blood (not recorded which). This sequence was found in a woman aged 40 to 50 who had recovered from COVID-19. This chain joins TRBV4-1 and TRBJ1-5; D is possibly TRBD1 (5 bases). CDR3 sequence: CASSPLTDNQPQHF. For the CDR3, the DNA is TGCGCCAGCAGCCCCCTGACAGACAATCAGCCCCAGCATTTT.